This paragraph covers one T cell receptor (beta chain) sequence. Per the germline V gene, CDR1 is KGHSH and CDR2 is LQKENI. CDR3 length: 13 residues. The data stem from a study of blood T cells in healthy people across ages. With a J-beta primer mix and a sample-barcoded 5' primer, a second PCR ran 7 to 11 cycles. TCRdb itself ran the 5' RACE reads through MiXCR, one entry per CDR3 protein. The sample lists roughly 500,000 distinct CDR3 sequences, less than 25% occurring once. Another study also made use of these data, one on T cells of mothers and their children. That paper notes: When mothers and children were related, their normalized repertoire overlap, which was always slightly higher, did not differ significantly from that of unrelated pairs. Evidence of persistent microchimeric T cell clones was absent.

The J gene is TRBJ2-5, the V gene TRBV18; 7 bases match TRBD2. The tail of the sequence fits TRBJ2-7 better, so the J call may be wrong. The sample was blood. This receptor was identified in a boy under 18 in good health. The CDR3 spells CASAGDLGYEQYF. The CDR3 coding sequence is TGTGCCAGCGCGGGGGATCTCGGCTACGAGCAGTACTTC.